One and the same sample provided the 14 T cell receptor beta chains below, sequenced in a study of regulatory T cells in long-lasting Graves disease. The TCR beta library used iRepertoire HTBI primers with Arm-PCR amplification of CDR3. MiXCR was run by TCRdb on the multiplex PCR reads, yielding one entry per CDR3 protein. Seen here are approximately 500,000 distinct CDR3 sequences, under 25% observed once, and the top ten hold 7.1%. Time point here: persistent/refractory GD, antithyroid drugs over 5 years with positive TRAb. PBMCs were the source of the RNA used for TCR sequencing. The sequences come from peripheral blood mononuclear cells (PBMCs), collected when the disease was refractory, from a patient treated with antithyroid drugs. The receptors shown here come from a female donor with Graves disease.

This clonotype has a count of ten or more. The chain couples TRBV28 to TRBJ1-5; D is ambiguous. Germline CDR1 reads MDHEN; CDR2 reads SYDVKM. This CDR3 comprises 15 residues. The V end lost 3 bases, the J end lost 0 bases, and 9 bases lay between the germline ends. This chain's CDR3 is CASSFSFASNQPQHF. CDR3 nucleotides: TGTGCCAGCAGTTTCAGTTTCGCTAGCAATCAGCCCCAGCATTTT.

V gene TRBV3-1 combines with J gene TRBJ1-2, with D possibly being TRBD1 (5 bases). V lost 0 bases and J 3 bases, leaving 11 bases between the germline ends. CDR3 length equals 15 residues. CDR1 is LGHDT and CDR2 is YNNKEL in the germline V gene (reference sequence). CDR3 region: CASSQDRVDYYGYTF. CDR3 nucleotide sequence: TGTGCCAGCAGCCAAGACAGGGTGGATTACTATGGCTACACCTTC.

This clonotype was picked up many times. CDR3 in amino acids: CASSSQYQETQYF. Written as DNA, the CDR3 is TGTGCCAGCAGTTCCCAATATCAAGAGACCCAGTACTTC. The chain employs TRBV28 and TRBJ2-5; D is unclear. From germline, CDR1 is MDHEN and CDR2 SYDVKM. This CDR3 contains 13 residues. V was cut by 4 bases and J by 2 bases, with 8 bases left in between.

This clonotype has a handful of counts. The V call is TRBV20-1, the J call TRBJ1-2; 11 bases match TRBD1. Germline V CDR1 and CDR2: DFQATT, SNEGSKA (reference sequence). V lost 5 bases to trimming and J lost 3 bases; unmatched junction nucleotides: 8. The CDR3 spans 15 residues. CDR3: CSASGQGAGYYGYTF. The CDR3 DNA sequence: TGCAGTGCTTCCGGACAGGGGGCGGGATACTATGGCTACACCTTC.

This clonotype was detected only a few times. V is TRBV7-2 and J is TRBJ2-7; D perhaps matches TRBD2 (5 bases). The CDR3 is made up of 13 amino acids. V dropped 2 bases and J dropped 2 bases, with 7 bases sitting between them. Germline loops: CDR1 SGHTA, CDR2 FQGNSA. CDR3 bases: TGTGCCAGCAGCTTATTGGAGGCCTACGAGCAGTACTTC. This codes for CASSLLEAYEQYF.

CDR3 in amino acids: CASSSLVGYEQYF. The DNA of the CDR3 is TGCGCCAGCAGCTCACTGGTCGGTTACGAGCAGTACTTC. The chain employs TRBV5-1 and TRBJ2-7; no clear D. The CDR3 contains 13 residues. The germline V gene has CDR1 SGHRS and CDR2 YFSETQ. The V and J ends lost 3 bases and 4 bases respectively, with 11 bases between them.

There are many counts of this clonotype. The rearrangement uses TRBV28 and TRBJ1-4; TRBD1 agrees at 7 bases. There are 15 residues in the CDR3. The germline CDR1 and CDR2 sequences are MDHEN and SYDVKM. The V and J ends lost 5 bases and 7 bases, in that order; junction bases with no gene match: 10. As DNA, the CDR3 is TGTGCCAGCAGTAAAACAGGGGTACTGGGTGAAAAACTGTTTTTT. It specifies CASSKTGVLGEKLFF.

The chain uses TRBV5-1 and TRBJ2-6, with D hard to call. Trimming took off 1 base at V and 0 bases at J, with 8 bases between the two ends. The CDR3 sequence is 16 residues long. Germline CDR1 is SGHRS and CDR2 is YFSETQ. The CDR3 protein is CASSLWSGSGANVLTF. The CDR3 DNA is TGCGCCAGCAGCTTGTGGTCGGGCTCTGGGGCCAACGTCCTGACTTTC.

This clonotype came up a few times. This chain links TRBV7-9 with TRBJ2-5; 7 nucleotides agree with TRBD1. Trimming took 4 bases from V and 5 from J; bases not matched to a gene: 16. CDR1 SEHNR and CDR2 FQNEAQ come from the germline V gene (reference sequence). The CDR3 totals 17 residues. DNA of the CDR3: TGTGCCAGCAGCTATTGGGGCAGGGGGTCCGATAGTGAGACCCAGTACTTC. Protein: CASSYWGRGSDSETQYF. The complete variable domain, with remaining parts taken from reference TRBV7-9 and TRBJ2-5, reads DTGVSQNPRHKITKRGQNVTFRCDPISEHNRLYWYRQTLGQGPEFLTYFQNEAQLEKSRLLSDRFSAERPKGSFSTLEIQRTEQGDSAMYLCASSYWGRGSDSETQYFGPGTRLLVL.

The genes are TRBV4-2 and TRBJ1-4, with D possibly being TRBD1 (5 bases). V gave up 3 bases and J gave up 7 bases, with 18 bases separating them. The V gene's germline CDR1 is LGHNA and CDR2 YNFKEQ. The CDR3 is 16 residues long. The CDR3 nucleotides read TGTGCCAGCAGCCAGCCCTCACAGGCGGTCCGTGAAAAACTGTTTTTT. Translating it yields CASSQPSQAVREKLFF.

This chain links TRBV4-1 with TRBJ1-6; D gene uncertain. Germline values: CDR1 MGHRA, CDR2 YSYEKL. The CDR3 is made up of 15 amino acids. Trimming cost V 0 bases and J 9 bases, with 12 bases left between them. CDR3 bases: TGCGCCAGCAGCCAAGATCGCGGGCTTAGTTCACCCCTCCACTTT. It is translated as CASSQDRGLSSPLHF.

This chain uses TRBV15 with TRBJ2-1; 9 bases are shared with TRBD2. V was pared by 0 bases and J by 10 bases, with 10 bases of the junction left unmatched. This CDR3 comprises 16 residues. Per the germline V gene, CDR1 is LNHNV and CDR2 is YYDKDF (reference sequence). CDR3 amino acids: CATSRDPAGGSWEQFF. In nucleotides, the CDR3 is TGTGCCACCAGCAGAGATCCAGCGGGAGGTTCTTGGGAGCAGTTCTTC.

In this sample, this clonotype turned up many times. The chain carries TRBV7-9 and TRBJ1-1; TRBD1 is a possible D gene (5 bases). V dropped 5 bases and J dropped 1 base, with 11 bases sitting between them. CDR1 is SEHNR and CDR2 is FQNEAQ in the germline V gene (reference sequence). This CDR3 region has 14 residues. The CDR3 nucleotides are TGTGCCAGCAGCGCCAGGGTATGGAACACTGAAGCTTTCTTT. Its protein product is CASSARVWNTEAFF.

In this sample, this clonotype turned up a few times. The V and J genes are TRBV5-1 and TRBJ1-5, with 10 bases lining up with TRBD1. Trimming removed 3 bases from V and 4 bases from J; junction bases left unmatched: 4. CDR1 and CDR2 (germline): SGHRS, YFSETQ. This CDR3 has 15 residues. CDR3: CASSSTGGANQPQHF. The CDR3 nucleotides are TGCGCCAGCAGCTCGACAGGGGGCGCGAATCAGCCCCAGCATTTT. The full variable domain, completed using reference TRBV5-1 and TRBJ1-5, is KAGVTQTPRYLIKTRGQQVTLSCSPISGHRSVSWYQQTPGQGLQFLFEYFSETQRNKGNFPGRFSGRQFSNSRSEMNVSTLELGDSALYLCASSSTGGANQPQHFGDGTRLSIL.